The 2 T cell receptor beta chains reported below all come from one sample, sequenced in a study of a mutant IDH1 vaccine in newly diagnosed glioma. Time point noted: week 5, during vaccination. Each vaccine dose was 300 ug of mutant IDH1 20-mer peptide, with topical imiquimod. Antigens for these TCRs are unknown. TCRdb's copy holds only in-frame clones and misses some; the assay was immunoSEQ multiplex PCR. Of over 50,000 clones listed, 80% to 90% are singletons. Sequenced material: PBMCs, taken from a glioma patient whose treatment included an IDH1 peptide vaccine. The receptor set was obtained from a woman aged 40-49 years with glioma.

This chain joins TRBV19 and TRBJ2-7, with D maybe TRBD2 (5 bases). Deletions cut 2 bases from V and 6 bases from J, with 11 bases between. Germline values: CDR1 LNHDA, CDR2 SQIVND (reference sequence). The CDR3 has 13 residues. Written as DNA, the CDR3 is TGTGCCAGTAGTATATCTATGGCGGGCGAGCAGTACTTC. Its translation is CASSISMAGEQYF.

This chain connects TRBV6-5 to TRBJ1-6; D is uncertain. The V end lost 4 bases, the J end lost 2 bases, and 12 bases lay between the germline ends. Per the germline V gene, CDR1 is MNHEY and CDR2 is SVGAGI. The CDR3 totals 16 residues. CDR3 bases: TGTGCCAGCAGTTCCTATAAGGAGGCCTATAATTCACCCCTCCACTTT. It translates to CASSSYKEAYNSPLHF.